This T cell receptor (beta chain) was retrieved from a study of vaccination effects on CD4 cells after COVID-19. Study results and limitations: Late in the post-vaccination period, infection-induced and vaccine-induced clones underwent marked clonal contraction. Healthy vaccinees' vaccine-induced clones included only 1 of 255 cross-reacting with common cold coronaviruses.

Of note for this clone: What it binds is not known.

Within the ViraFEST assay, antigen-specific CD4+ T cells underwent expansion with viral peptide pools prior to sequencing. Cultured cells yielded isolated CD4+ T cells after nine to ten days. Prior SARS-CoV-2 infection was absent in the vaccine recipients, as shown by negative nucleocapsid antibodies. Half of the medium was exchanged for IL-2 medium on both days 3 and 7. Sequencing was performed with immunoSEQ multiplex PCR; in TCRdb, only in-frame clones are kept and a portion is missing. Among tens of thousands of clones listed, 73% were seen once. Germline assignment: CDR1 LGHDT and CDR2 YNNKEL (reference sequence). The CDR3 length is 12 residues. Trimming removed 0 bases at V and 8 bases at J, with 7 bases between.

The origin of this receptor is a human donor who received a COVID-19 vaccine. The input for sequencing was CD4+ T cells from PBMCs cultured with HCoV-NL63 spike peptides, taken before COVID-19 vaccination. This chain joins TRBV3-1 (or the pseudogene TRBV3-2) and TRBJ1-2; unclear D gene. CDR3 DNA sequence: TGTGCCAGCAGCCAAGAGGAGGGCGGCTACACCTTC. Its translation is CASSQEEGGYTF.